The following is a T cell receptor beta chain sequence with its context. Its antigen remains unidentified. For the second PCR, which ran for about 6 to 11 cycles, a sample-barcoded 5' primer and a J-beta primer mix were used. There were at least 3 million CDR3-containing paired-end reads obtained from each sample. In TCRdb, the 5' RACE reads were re-called with MiXCR into one record per CDR3 protein. The sample includes around 500,000 distinct CDR3 sequences, around 48% of them seen just once. These data come from a study of blood T cells in healthy people across ages. On the study more broadly: Capturing about one barcoded beta molecule per two T cells was achieved by template switching.

Study-wide results and limits: Unsorted PBMCs ruled out conclusive naive versus antigen-experienced comparison. Among T cells, TCR beta diversity per million cells dropped roughly linearly as age rose.

V lost 5 bases to trimming and J lost 5 bases, with 15 bases between them. The CDR3 has 14 amino acids. Germline CDR1 SGHTA, CDR2 FQGNSA. This clonotype originated in an older man in good health. This chain links TRBV7-2 with TRBJ1-1; D uncertain. The sequenced material came from blood. The CDR3 sequence is CASSRVFGETEAFF. The CDR3 DNA reads TGTGCCAGCAGCCGGGTGTTCGGGGAAACTGAAGCTTTCTTT.